Below are 12 T cell receptor beta chains sequenced from a single sample in a study of T cell repertoires in cytomegalovirus infection. The antigens these receptors bind are not known. One entry per CDR3 protein, called by TCRdb with MiXCR from the reads. The sample contains approximately 770,000 distinct CDR3 sequences, almost 30% of which appear only once. Sequenced here: cultured CD8+ T cells from PBMCs, sampled from culture after CMV antigen stimulation. These TCRs come from a human donor in good health (CMV status not recorded). Some clones in this sample may be carry-over from other donors' samples.

The rearrangement joins TRBV4-2 to TRBJ2-1, with TRBD2 matching 7 bases. CDR1 LGHNA and CDR2 YNFKEQ come from the germline V gene. V was clipped by 2 bases and J by 8 bases; unmatched bases: 6. The CDR3 has 14 amino acids. CDR3 nucleotides: TGTGCCAGCAGCCAATCGACTAGCAGCGATGAGCAGTTCTTC. Amino acid sequence: CASSQSTSSDEQFF.

The V gene is TRBV4-1, the J gene TRBJ1-1; D call uncertain. V lost 1 base to trimming and J lost 3 bases, with 9 bases between them. The germline V gene has CDR1 MGHRA and CDR2 YSYEKL. The CDR3 has 14 residues. DNA for the CDR3: TGCGCCAGCAGCCAAGTGGGGATGGACACTGAAGCTTTCTTT. Encoded protein: CASSQVGMDTEAFF.

Only a few counts were recorded for this clonotype. J is TRBJ1-2 and V is TRBV10-3; possible D gene TRBD1, 6 bases. This CDR3 has 11 residues. Germline CDR1 is ENHRY and CDR2 is SYGVKD. V was cut by 2 bases and J by 10 bases, with 8 bases left in between. In nucleotides, the CDR3 is TGTGCCATCAGTGAGACAGGGACCTACACCTTC. Protein sequence: CAISETGTYTF.

The CDR3 region has the DNA TGTGCCAGCAGCTTAGTTAGGTTGGGAGCGGGGGGCCCAGACAATGAGCAGTTCTTC. This encodes CASSLVRLGAGGPDNEQFF. This chain uses TRBV7-6 with TRBJ2-1, with 9 bases matching TRBD2. The CDR3 runs 19 residues. Trimming cost V 1 base and J 5 bases; bases outside gene matches: 15. Germline V CDR1 and CDR2: SGHVS, FNYEAQ.

This clonotype turned up a few times. A much more abundant neighbour one base away suggests this may be a read error. This chain uses TRBV7-9 with TRBJ2-7; D is unresolved. Germline values: CDR1 SEHNR, CDR2 FQNEAQ (reference sequence). The CDR3 loop spans 12 amino acids. The ends were cut back, 3 bases at V and 3 bases at J, with 6 bases in the middle. CDR3 amino acids: CASSFEVYEQYF. The CDR3 bases are TGTGCCAGCAGCTTCGAGGTCTACGAGCAGTACTTC.

The chain uses TRBV7-9 and TRBJ2-3; D ambiguous. Looked up from germline, CDR1 is SEHNR and CDR2 is FQNEAQ (reference sequence). V shed 4 bases and J shed 5 bases, with 10 bases lying between them. The length of the CDR3 is 13 residues. The CDR3 spells CASSSLQGDTQYF. The CDR3, as DNA: TGTGCCAGCAGCTCCCTCCAAGGAGATACGCAGTATTTT.

The chain has TRBV12-3 or TRBV12-4 and TRBJ1-5; TRBD1 is a possible D gene (6 bases). The CDR3 spans 14 residues. The V and J ends lost 3 bases and 5 bases respectively, with 11 bases between them. The CDR3, as DNA: TGTGCCAGCAGTTTTGAACAGGGATATCAGCCCCAGCATTTT. Translated, it gives CASSFEQGYQPQHF.

This clonotype occurred a few times. The V and J genes are TRBV5-1 and TRBJ2-1; no definite D call. Trimming removed 4 bases from V and 4 bases from J, with 9 bases in between. Per the germline V gene, CDR1 is SGHRS and CDR2 is YFSETQ. The CDR3 sequence is 13 residues long. The CDR3 region is CASSEELYNEQFF. The CDR3 DNA reads as TGCGCCAGCAGCGAGGAGTTATACAATGAGCAGTTCTTC.

This clonotype was counted a few times. This rearrangement joins TRBV6-1 to TRBJ2-3, with 13 nucleotides matching TRBD2. The junction had 8 bases not matched to a gene; V was cut back by 9 bases and J by 2 bases. CDR1 and CDR2 (germline): MNHNS, SASEGT. This CDR3 is 16 amino acids long. The CDR3 DNA reads TGTGCCAGTGGACTAGCGGGGGCCCTTTTCACAGATACGCAGTATTTT. Its translation is CASGLAGALFTDTQYF.

This chain links TRBV19 with TRBJ2-5, with TRBD2 identical over 7 bases. The CDR3 extends over 13 amino acids. With 7 bases clipped from V and 4 bases from J, the junction kept 6 bases outside the gene matches. Germline V lookup: CDR1 LNHDA, CDR2 SQIVND (reference sequence). The CDR3 DNA is TGTGCCAGTATCGGTTGGGGGGGAGAGACCCAGTACTTC. Protein: CASIGWGGETQYF.

This clonotype has a handful of counts. The J gene is TRBJ2-3, the V gene TRBV5-5, with D perhaps being TRBD1 or TRBD2 (5 bases each). V shed 2 bases and J shed 4 bases, with 14 bases lying between them. Germline CDR1 is SGHKS and CDR2 is YYEKEE (reference sequence). The CDR3 has 15 residues. CDR3 loop: CASSLGTGSADTQYF. CDR3 DNA sequence: TGTGCCAGCAGCTTAGGGACGGGTTCGGCAGATACGCAGTATTTT. Combining the CDR3 with reference TRBV5-5 and TRBJ2-3 gives the whole variable domain DAGVTQSPTHLIKTRGQQVTLRCSPISGHKSVSWYQQVLGQGPQFIFQYYEKEERGRGNFPDRFSARQFPNYSSELNVNALLLGDSALYLCASSLGTGSADTQYFGPGTRLTVL.

This clonotype was picked up a small number of times. The chain links TRBV7-6 to TRBJ1-2; unclear D gene. The germline V gene encodes CDR1 SGHVS and CDR2 FNYEAQ. Trimming took 5 bases from V and 2 from J, leaving 15 bases between them. There are 15 residues in the CDR3. The CDR3 nucleotides are TGTGCCAGCAGCGAAAAAGTCGGAGGGAACTATGGCTACACCTTC. The encoded protein is CASSEKVGGNYGYTF.